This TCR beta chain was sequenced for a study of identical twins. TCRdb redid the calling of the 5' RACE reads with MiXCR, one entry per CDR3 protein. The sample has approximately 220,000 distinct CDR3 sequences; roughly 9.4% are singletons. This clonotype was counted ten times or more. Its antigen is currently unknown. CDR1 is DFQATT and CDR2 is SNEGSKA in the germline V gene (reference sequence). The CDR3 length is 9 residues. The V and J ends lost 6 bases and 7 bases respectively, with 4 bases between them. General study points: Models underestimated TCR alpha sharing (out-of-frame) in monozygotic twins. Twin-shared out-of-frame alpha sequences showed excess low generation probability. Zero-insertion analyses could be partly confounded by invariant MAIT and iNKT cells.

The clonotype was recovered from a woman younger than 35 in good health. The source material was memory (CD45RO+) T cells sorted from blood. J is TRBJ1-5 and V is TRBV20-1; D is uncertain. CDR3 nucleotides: TGCAGTGCGAACCAGCCCCAGCATTTT. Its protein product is CSANQPQHF.